These 19 T cell receptor beta chains were all obtained from the same sample, sequenced in a study of cytomegalovirus exposure and HLA in healthy donors. The method was immunoSEQ multiplex PCR; TCRdb's version includes in-frame clones alone and lacks a portion of them. There are 160,000 or so clones in the sample; around 89% occur only once, and about 3% lies in the top ten. Sequencing was done on a sample of PBMCs. The receptors come from a man between 18 and 35 years old in good health and CMV-seronegative.

CDR3: CASSSRNEQFF. For the CDR3, the DNA is TGTGCCAGCAGCTCGCGGAACGAGCAGTTCTTC. The V gene is TRBV11-2, the J gene TRBJ2-1; D is unclear. V was clipped by 4 bases and J by 10 bases, with 8 bases between them. This CDR3 has 11 amino acids. Germline V gene data show CDR1 as SGHAT and CDR2 as FQNNGV.

The genes are TRBV7-2 and TRBJ2-7; 8 bases fit TRBD2. CDR1 and CDR2 from the germline V gene are SGHTA and FQGNSA. Losses at the gene ends were 5 bases for V and 3 bases for J; bases not matched to a gene: 18. The CDR3 length is 18 residues. The CDR3 sequence is CASSGDIKGTSNLYEQYF. For the CDR3, the DNA is TGTGCCAGCAGCGGAGACATAAAAGGGACTAGTAACCTCTACGAGCAGTACTTC.

The rearrangement uses TRBV25-1 and TRBJ1-1, with D possibly matching TRBD1 (6 bases). This CDR3 region has 13 residues. Trimming shortened V by 4 bases and J by 5 bases, and 11 bases separated the two germline ends. Per the germline V gene, CDR1 is MGHDK and CDR2 is SYGVNS. CDR3 nucleotides: TGTGCCAGCAGTGTACCAGGGGTGACTGAAGCTTTCTTT. Translated, it gives CASSVPGVTEAFF.

This clone was detected only once. This chain connects TRBV11-2 to TRBJ2-7; D may be TRBD1 (6 bases). The germline gives CDR1 SGHAT, CDR2 FQNNGV. The CDR3 sequence is 17 residues long. The V and J ends lost 4 bases and 5 bases respectively, with 24 bases between them. The CDR3 here is CASSSGQTTGLGDEQYF. In DNA form, the CDR3 reads TGTGCCAGCAGCTCCGGCCAAACTACAGGGTTAGGCGACGAGCAGTACTTC.

The rearrangement joins TRBV6-1 to TRBJ1-1; 7 nucleotides match TRBD1. This CDR3 contains 15 residues. With V trimmed by 6 bases and J by 2 bases, 9 bases remained unmatched. Germline assignment: CDR1 MNHNS and CDR2 SASEGT. In DNA, the CDR3 is TGTGCCAGCAGCCAGTATACAGGGGTTAACACTGAAGCTTTCTTT. Its translation is CASSQYTGVNTEAFF.

The chain employs TRBV15 and TRBJ1-1; 7 bases map to TRBD1. The germline gives CDR1 LNHNV, CDR2 YYDKDF (reference sequence). The CDR3 spans 12 residues. V was pared by 5 bases and J by 3 bases, with 0 bases of the junction left unmatched. The DNA of the CDR3 is TGTGCCACCAGCGACAGGGACACTGAAGCTTTCTTT. Its protein product is CATSDRDTEAFF.

J is TRBJ2-4 and V is TRBV7-2; 8 bases align to TRBD1. With V trimmed by 1 base and J by 2 bases, 7 bases remained unmatched. This CDR3 region has 17 residues. Germline V lookup: CDR1 SGHTA, CDR2 FQGNSA. CDR3 coding DNA: TGTGCCAGCAGCTTAGTATCAGGGGGCGATCCCAAAAACATTCAGTACTTC. Its translation: CASSLVSGGDPKNIQYF.

The chain joins TRBV5-4 to TRBJ2-1; 7 bases agree with TRBD2. CDR3 length equals 17 residues. Losses at the gene ends were 4 bases for V and 3 bases for J; bases not matched to a gene: 13. Germline CDR1 and CDR2: SGHNT and YYREEE (reference sequence). CDR3 region: CASSAAGGAGFYNEQFF. The CDR3, as DNA: TGTGCCAGCAGCGCCGCTGGGGGAGCGGGGTTCTACAATGAGCAGTTCTTC. Filled out from reference TRBV5-4 and TRBJ2-1, the complete variable domain reads ETGVTQSPTHLIKTRGQQVTLRCSSQSGHNTVSWYQQALGQGPQFIFQYYREEENGRGNFPPRFSGLQFPNYSSELNVNALELDDSALYLCASSAAGGAGFYNEQFFGPGTRLTVL.

V is TRBV28 and J is TRBJ2-3, with D possibly being TRBD1 (6 bases). Germline loops: CDR1 MDHEN, CDR2 SYDVKM. The germline V and J ends were trimmed by 6 bases and 3 bases, with 25 bases remaining between them. This CDR3 has 18 residues. CDR3 sequence reads: CASSPLQQGWGKTDTQYF. CDR3 bases: TGTGCCAGCAGCCCTTTACAACAGGGTTGGGGTAAGACAGATACGCAGTATTTT. Supplemented by reference TRBV28 and TRBJ2-3, the full variable domain reads DVKVTQSSRYLVKRTGEKVFLECVQDMDHENMFWYRQDPGLGLRLIYFSYDVKMKEKGDIPEGYSVSREKKERFSLILESASTNQTSMYLCASSPLQQGWGKTDTQYFGPGTRLTVL.

In its sample, this clone was seen once. The rearrangement uses TRBV6-5 and TRBJ1-3; TRBD1 aligns across 7 bases. The CDR3 length is 16 residues. Losses at the gene ends were 2 bases for V and 3 bases for J; bases not matched to a gene: 7. Germline lookup yields CDR1 MNHEY and CDR2 SVGAGI. The CDR3 DNA follows: TGTGCCAGCAGTTACATGCAGGGGGGTGGTGGAAACACCATATATTTT. It translates to CASSYMQGGGGNTIYF.

The V gene is TRBV14, the J gene TRBJ2-2; 9 bases agree with TRBD2. V shed 3 bases, J shed 1 base, and the junction held 0 bases outside the gene matches. Germline-derived CDR1 and CDR2 are SGHDN and FVKESK. The CDR3 extends over 15 amino acids. This CDR3 is CASSHSGGNTGELFF. CDR3 coding DNA: TGTGCCAGCAGCCATAGCGGGGGGAACACCGGGGAGCTGTTTTTT.

The rearrangement links TRBV5-6 to TRBJ2-7; maybe TRBD1 (6 bases). The CDR3 sequence is 16 residues long. In germline, CDR1 is SGHDT, CDR2 YYEEEE. The V end lost 3 bases, the J end lost 0 bases, and 16 bases lay between the germline ends. The CDR3 DNA sequence: TGTGCCAGCAGCTCTATATTCAGGGGTATCTCCTACGAGCAGTACTTC. Translation gives CASSSIFRGISYEQYF.

The rearrangement joins TRBV7-2 to TRBJ2-2; 11 nucleotides match TRBD2. CDR1 is SGHTA, CDR2 FQGNSA, per germline. CDR3 length equals 16 residues. The V segment lost 5 bases and the J segment 4 bases; nucleotides outside the gene matches: 6. The CDR3 spells CASSTSSGGTTGELFF. DNA for the CDR3: TGTGCCAGCAGCACCTCTAGCGGGGGGACCACCGGGGAGCTGTTTTTT.

This clone was found a few times. This chain links TRBV6-1 with TRBJ2-2; possibly TRBD1 for D (6 bases). The CDR3 has 14 residues. Trimming removed 8 bases at V and 1 base at J, with 11 bases between. CDR1 and CDR2 (germline): MNHNS, SASEGT. The CDR3 loop reads CASGSGQNTGELFF. In DNA, the CDR3 is TGTGCCAGCGGATCGGGACAGAACACCGGGGAGCTGTTTTTT.

J is TRBJ1-2 and V is TRBV28; weak D call: TRBD1 (5 bases). Germline V CDR1 and CDR2: MDHEN, SYDVKM. The germline V and J ends were trimmed by 3 bases and 3 bases, with 14 bases remaining between them. The CDR3 runs to 15 residues. The CDR3 coding sequence is TGTGCCAGCAGTTTGGGACTAAAAGGGGACTATGGCTACACCTTC. Translating gives CASSLGLKGDYGYTF.

The J gene is TRBJ2-6, the V gene TRBV5-1; D ambiguous. The CDR3 loop spans 18 amino acids. V was shortened by 0 bases and J by 4 bases, with 17 bases between the two germline ends. The germline CDR1 and CDR2 sequences are SGHRS and YFSETQ. As DNA, the CDR3 is TGCGCCAGCAGCTTGGGTTCTCCCCTCGCTGGCGGGGCCAACGTCCTGACTTTC. This encodes CASSLGSPLAGGANVLTF. The full variable domain, rest sourced from reference TRBV5-1 and TRBJ2-6, is KAGVTQTPRYLIKTRGQQVTLSCSPISGHRSVSWYQQTPGQGLQFLFEYFSETQRNKGNFPGRFSGRQFSNSRSEMNVSTLELGDSALYLCASSLGSPLAGGANVLTFGAGSRLTVL.

This chain links TRBV6-5 with TRBJ1-2, with TRBD1 matching 8 bases. V lost 6 bases, J lost 5 bases, and 11 bases stayed unmatched. There are 15 residues in the CDR3. Germline V gives CDR1 MNHEY, CDR2 SVGAGI. The CDR3 DNA is TGTGCCAGCAGGCTTAATCAGGGGGCGGGGTATGGCTACACCTTC. As protein: CASRLNQGAGYGYTF.

This chain connects TRBV4-2 to TRBJ2-5; 7 positions match TRBD2. The CDR3 covers 19 residues. V gave up 0 bases and J gave up 1 base; unmatched junction bases: 14. Per germline, CDR1 LGHNA and CDR2 YNFKEQ. CDR3 residues: CASSQDLTRLAEGQETQYF. As DNA, the CDR3 is TGTGCCAGCAGCCAAGATCTTACCCGGCTAGCGGAGGGCCAAGAGACCCAGTACTTC.

This sequence joins TRBV28 and TRBJ1-2; D gene unclear. V dropped 3 bases and J dropped 1 base, with 3 bases sitting between them. Germline assignment: CDR1 MDHEN and CDR2 SYDVKM. This CDR3 contains 12 residues. CDR3: CASSFNNYGYTF. For the CDR3, the DNA is TGTGCCAGCAGTTTTAATAACTATGGCTACACCTTC.